A single T cell receptor beta chain is shown here with its context. No antigen is known for it. There are no base qualities to consult, and no much larger clone falls within one base. This specimen comes from a study of T cells in tuberculosis (dated by TCRdb to about 2018). Broadly, across the study: To characterize T cells specific for the mycobacterial lipid antigen glucose monomycolate (GMM), the study used CD1B tetramers together with high-throughput TCR immunosequencing. With ten people per group, a South African clinical cohort compared IGRA-negative adolescents, IGRA-positive adolescents with latent tuberculosis, and adults with active tuberculosis. Overall results and qualifications from the work: Which clinical samples got chosen depended on the availability of cryopreserved specimens, and the active tuberculosis cases were adults, whereas the controls were adolescents. The smaller NN-distances in active tuberculosis patients were driven in part by shorter CDR3-alpha lengths, while the difference seen for TCR-beta was not statistically significant. A classifier using the diverse GMM-specific repertoire reached approximately 90% accuracy (AUROC roughly 0.9), compared with around 68% accuracy using GEM motif frequencies. Active tuberculosis TCR-alpha repertoires showed smaller mean NN-distances to GMM-specific TCRs than IGRA-negative controls, suggesting clonal expansion of these TCRs.

The immunoSEQ multiplex PCR assay was used to generate TCR libraries, with TCR-beta and/or TCR-alpha/delta assays applied to each sample. The amplified TCR libraries were sequenced on the Illumina high-throughput platform. Per the original workflow: Clustering and dimensionality reduction relied on pairwise TCRdist distances among GMM-specific receptors from T cells that were either sorted ex vivo or expanded in vitro. The score assigned to each clinical repertoire was mean NN-distance, meaning the average TCRdist to the nearest 10% of tetramer-positive reference sequences. To compute GEM TCR motif frequency, the fraction of unique TCRs matching known GEM sequences by V/J usage and CDR3 length was calculated. Active tuberculosis was classified by linear discriminant analysis with leave-one-out cross-validation, implemented in scikit-learn. Drawn from immuneACCESS, this table holds only the in-frame rearrangements with V and J called that TCRdb kept. Clones are partly lost; checked studies trace under half to an unresolved V gene and leave the rest unexplained. Clonal size and the V and J genes are those of that table, whereas D and trimming came from the DNA. Counted in this sample were about 30,000 clones; approximately 95% of them appeared once. The ten top clones hold about 4.9% of the sample.

Unmatched junction bases come to 8, with V trimmed by 3 bases and J by 4 bases. The CDR3 runs 15 residues from the cysteine to the phenylalanine. Left in the record is the CDR3 DNA by itself, 45 bases read in frame from the first base. From a lookup of the germline V gene, CDR1 and CDR2 are SGHRS and YFSETQ. At study entry, a tuberculin skin test and the QuantiFERON-TB GOLD In-Tube IGRA were used to screen adolescents for latent tuberculosis infection. Immunosequencing was performed on unsorted cryopreserved PBMC and covered 75,000 to 100,000 T cells per clinical donor on average. Eleven high schools in the Worcester region of the Western Cape, South Africa, served as enrollment sites for adolescents aged 12 to 18 years. Approximately 10 adolescents infected with M. tuberculosis and roughly 10 uninfected adolescents were chosen and matched for age and sex. PBMC from adolescents were isolated by density centrifugation from freshly drawn heparinized blood and were then cryopreserved.

This TCR was recovered from a donor aged 10-29 years with latent tuberculosis or without tuberculosis infection. Sequencing was done on a sample of PBMCs. The chain joins TRBV5-1 to TRBJ1-1; a stretch of 8 junction bases matches TRBD1. This receptor has the CDR3 CASSYGQGRVTEAFF. Here is the DNA: TGCGCCAGCAGCTATGGACAGGGTAGGGTCACTGAAGCTTTCTTT.